Presented here are 32 T cell receptor beta chains from one specimen sequenced in a study of beta chain features in type 1 diabetes. Every isolated RNA sample was fully reverse transcribed, so sequencing captured expressed TCRB transcripts. Assay used: immunoSEQ multiplex PCR; TCRdb lists only in-frame clones, some missing. The table has 900,000 or so clones, 15% to 20% seen once. Sequences were obtained from naive CD4+ T cells from blood. These receptors were collected from a woman aged 18-29 years in good health.

This clone came up a few times. The V and J genes are TRBV25-1 and TRBJ2-3; 12 nucleotides line up with TRBD2. The CDR3 runs 17 residues. V was clipped by 5 bases and J by 5 bases; unmatched bases: 11. CDR1 is MGHDK and CDR2 is SYGVNS in the germline V gene. The CDR3 spells CASSWSSGRAGGDTQYF. The CDR3 DNA is TGTGCCAGCAGTTGGTCTAGCGGGAGGGCCGGCGGAGATACGCAGTATTTT.

The rearrangement uses TRBV4-2 and TRBJ2-4; D perhaps matches TRBD1 (5 bases). The length of the CDR3 is 14 residues. Germline loops: CDR1 LGHNA, CDR2 YNFKEQ. The ends were cut back, 4 bases at V and 6 bases at J, with 13 bases in the middle. The CDR3 nucleotides read TGTGCCAGCAGCCCAGGGATCAAACCAAACATTCAGTACTTC. Protein sequence: CASSPGIKPNIQYF.

This clone was observed a handful of times. The chain couples TRBV10-3 to TRBJ2-7; 8 bases are a match to TRBD1. The CDR3 consists of 16 residues. The V gene end was trimmed by 2 bases and the J gene end by 6 bases; junction bases not matched to a gene: 12. The V gene's germline CDR1 is ENHRY and CDR2 SYGVKD. The CDR3 spells CAISEGVVDRASEQYF. The CDR3 bases are TGTGCCATCAGTGAGGGGGTGGTGGACAGGGCTTCCGAGCAGTACTTC.

This clone has only a few counts. The chain has TRBV28 and TRBJ2-7; 9 bases are shared with TRBD1. The length of the CDR3 is 14 residues. V dropped 6 bases and J dropped 3; count of bases not matched to a gene: 6. Germline CDR1 MDHEN, CDR2 SYDVKM. The CDR3 spells CASSFTGGGYEQYF. The CDR3 DNA reads as TGTGCCAGCAGCTTCACAGGGGGCGGCTACGAGCAGTACTTC.

As concerns this clone: The sample carries other DNA sequences with the same CDR3. The J gene is TRBJ2-3, the V gene TRBV27, with D possibly matching TRBD2 (6 bases). CDR1 is MNHEY and CDR2 is SMNVEV in the germline V gene (reference sequence). The CDR3 is 14 residues long. Trimming shortened V by 4 bases and J by 6 bases, and 14 bases separated the two germline ends. The CDR3 here is CASSSRAGRDTQYF. DNA of the CDR3: TGTGCCAGCAGTTCCCGCGCGGGAAGGGATACGCAGTATTTT.

The table lists this clone with a few counts. The chain has TRBV6-6 and TRBJ2-7; D gene uncertain. The V gene lost 4 bases and the J gene lost 4 bases, with 11 bases spanning the gap. The germline gives CDR1 MNHNY, CDR2 SVGAGI (reference sequence). CDR3 length equals 13 residues. This chain's CDR3 is CASSSGWAYEQYF. DNA for the CDR3: TGTGCCAGCAGTTCGGGTTGGGCATACGAGCAGTACTTC.

In this sample, this clone turned up a few times. The chain uses TRBV27 and TRBJ2-7; no clear D gene. Trimming pared 5 bases from V and 6 bases from J, leaving 14 bases between. Germline V CDR1 and CDR2: MNHEY, SMNVEV (reference sequence). This CDR3 contains 13 residues. CDR3 bases: TGTGCCAGCAGTCCCTCGACACCCCCCGAGCAGTACTTC. Encoded protein: CASSPSTPPEQYF.

This clone was detected a few times. In the same sample, other DNA sequences code for this CDR3. The genes are TRBV18 and TRBJ1-1; possibly TRBD1 for D (5 bases). CDR3 size: 13 residues. The germline V and J ends were trimmed by 4 bases and 1 base, with 7 bases remaining between them. Germline V gives CDR1 KGHSH, CDR2 LQKENI. The CDR3 DNA sequence: TGTGCCAGCTCACTAGGACAGAACACTGAAGCTTTCTTT. Its protein is CASSLGQNTEAFF.

The rearrangement joins TRBV4-3 to TRBJ2-3; D remains unclear. This CDR3 has 14 residues. Per the germline V gene, CDR1 is LGHNA and CDR2 is YSLEER. Trimming removed 3 bases from V and 6 bases from J, with 13 bases in between. The CDR3 DNA follows: TGCGCCAGCAGCCACGAGGAGAGGATCGATACGCAGTATTTT. Translation gives CASSHEERIDTQYF.

This chain links TRBV29-1 with TRBJ2-3; D might be TRBD1 or TRBD2, each matching 5 bases. Germline V gene sequence: CDR1 SQVTM, CDR2 ANQGSEA. Trimming left V 5 bases short and J 3 bases short, with 15 bases between. The length of the CDR3 is 14 residues. The DNA of the CDR3 is TGCAGCGTTCCGGGGCCTTCTTCAACAGATACGCAGTATTTT. Protein: CSVPGPSSTDTQYF.

This clone was observed a handful of times. The chain carries TRBV15 and TRBJ2-5; TRBD1 might be the D (5 bases). The germline V and J ends were trimmed by 6 bases and 3 bases, with 14 bases remaining between them. The CDR3 sequence is 14 residues long. The V gene's germline CDR1 is LNHNV and CDR2 YYDKDF (reference sequence). The CDR3 DNA reads as TGTGCCACCAGTATGGGGCATTTGAAAGAGACCCAGTACTTC. Its protein product is CATSMGHLKETQYF.

This chain links TRBV7-4 with TRBJ1-4; 9 bases fit TRBD1. The CDR3 loop spans 14 amino acids. Trimming at V came to 5 bases and at J to 7 bases, leaving 5 bases not matched to a gene. The V gene's germline CDR1 is SGHVT and CDR2 SQSDAQ. This chain's CDR3 is CASSQQGACEKLFF. The CDR3 bases are TGTGCCAGCAGCCAACAGGGGGCCTGTGAAAAACTGTTTTTT.

This clone was detected only a few times. The sample carries other DNA sequences with the same CDR3. The chain joins TRBV7-2 to TRBJ2-7; 12 positions agree with TRBD2. Trimming removed 4 bases from V and 4 bases from J; junction bases left unmatched: 5. Germline V CDR1 and CDR2: SGHTA, FQGNSA. This CDR3 is built from 15 residues. The CDR3 sequence: CASSSAGTSGYEQYF. Here the CDR3 DNA reads TGTGCCAGCAGCTCAGCCGGGACTAGCGGGTACGAGCAGTACTTC.

A few counts support this clone. This rearrangement joins TRBV4-2 to TRBJ1-1; D not certain. The CDR3 loop spans 15 amino acids. V shed 0 bases and J shed 1 base, with 9 bases lying between them. Per germline, CDR1 LGHNA and CDR2 YNFKEQ. CDR3 residues: CASSQEQRKNTEAFF. The CDR3 coding sequence is TGTGCCAGCAGCCAAGAACAGAGGAAGAACACTGAAGCTTTCTTT.

The chain is built from TRBV5-1 and TRBJ1-5; D is unclear. Per the germline V gene, CDR1 is SGHRS and CDR2 is YFSETQ. Trimming took 7 bases from V and 7 from J, leaving 18 bases between them. The CDR3 covers 14 residues. The CDR3 DNA reads TGCGCCAGCGTAAGACCCGCTCTCCGGCAGCCCCAGCATTTT. This encodes CASVRPALRQPQHF.

This clone occurred a few times. V and J are TRBV5-1 and TRBJ2-5; D is uncertain. This CDR3 has 15 amino acids. CDR1 is SGHRS, CDR2 YFSETQ, per germline. The germline V and J ends were trimmed by 2 bases and 0 bases, with 11 bases remaining between them. The CDR3 loop reads CASSFLGTNQETQYF. The CDR3 nucleotides read TGCGCCAGCAGCTTCTTAGGCACAAACCAAGAGACCCAGTACTTC.

V usage is TRBV7-9 and J usage is TRBJ1-2, with D hard to call. V shed 4 bases and J shed 2 bases, with 8 bases lying between them. The CDR3 has 13 residues. Per germline, CDR1 SEHNR and CDR2 FQNEAQ (reference sequence). The CDR3 here is CASSSNTNYGYTF. In DNA form, the CDR3 reads TGTGCCAGCAGCTCGAATACCAACTATGGCTACACCTTC.

This clone has only a few counts. This chain joins TRBV27 and TRBJ1-3, with TRBD1 matching 7 bases. This CDR3 has 14 amino acids. V lost 6 bases, J lost 4 bases, and 6 bases stayed unmatched. CDR1 and CDR2 (germline): MNHEY, SMNVEV (reference sequence). DNA for the CDR3: TGTGCCAGCAGGCCCGGGACAGTCGGAAACACCATATATTTT. Residues: CASRPGTVGNTIYF.

This clone has a handful of counts. The chain carries TRBV7-2 and TRBJ1-1; D might be TRBD1 (6 bases). With 5 bases removed from V and 6 bases from J, the gap between germline ends came to 13 bases. The germline gives CDR1 SGHTA, CDR2 FQGNSA. This CDR3 is 13 amino acids long. CDR3: CASSPGGAPEAFF. In nucleotides, the CDR3 is TGTGCCAGCAGCCCTGGGGGGGCTCCTGAAGCTTTCTTT.

This clone was counted a few times. The chain has TRBV7-3 and TRBJ2-2; TRBD2 matches 7 bases. V was clipped by 1 base and J by 5 bases; unmatched bases: 4. Germline V gene lookup returns CDR1 SGHTA and CDR2 FQGTGA. There are 15 residues in the CDR3. CDR3 loop: CASSLIAGVTGELFF. In nucleotides, the CDR3 is TGTGCCAGCAGCTTAATCGCGGGAGTGACCGGGGAGCTGTTTTTT.

The rearrangement links TRBV4-3 to TRBJ1-2; no clear D. With 0 bases removed from V and 4 bases from J, the gap between germline ends came to 12 bases. The CDR3 runs 15 residues. In germline, CDR1 is LGHNA, CDR2 YSLEER. This CDR3 reads CASSQEFGGPYGYTF. The CDR3 DNA sequence: TGCGCCAGCAGCCAAGAGTTTGGAGGGCCCTATGGCTACACCTTC.

This chain joins TRBV5-5 and TRBJ1-1; 8 bases are shared with TRBD1. The CDR3 totals 18 residues. CDR1 is SGHKS and CDR2 is YYEKEE in the germline V gene (reference sequence). The junction had 19 bases not matched to a gene; V was cut back by 4 bases and J by 5 bases. This CDR3 is CASSRTGSLFSKWTEAFF. CDR3 sequence (DNA): TGTGCCAGCAGCCGGACAGGGAGCCTCTTTTCGAAGTGGACTGAAGCTTTCTTT.

The genes are TRBV7-9 and TRBJ2-5, with D perhaps TRBD1 or TRBD2 (5 bases each). This CDR3 contains 14 residues. V shed 5 bases and J shed 0 bases, with 10 bases lying between them. CDR1 is SEHNR and CDR2 is FQNEAQ in the germline V gene (reference sequence). Here the CDR3 reads CASSTGQDQETQYF. In nucleotides, the CDR3 is TGTGCCAGCAGCACGGGGCAGGACCAAGAGACCCAGTACTTC.

This clone turned up a few times. The chain recombines TRBV6-1 with TRBJ2-6; D remains unclear. This CDR3 is built from 15 residues. Germline lookup yields CDR1 MNHNS and CDR2 SASEGT. V was shortened by 4 bases and J by 2 bases, with 9 bases between the two germline ends. The chain's CDR3 is CASSVFGTGANVLTF. DNA of the CDR3: TGTGCCAGCAGTGTCTTTGGAACTGGGGCCAACGTCCTGACTTTC.

The chain is built from TRBV5-1 and TRBJ2-5; D remains unclear. Germline V gene lookup returns CDR1 SGHRS and CDR2 YFSETQ. Trimming left V 3 bases short and J 2 bases short, with 11 bases between. The CDR3 is made up of 14 amino acids. CDR3 DNA: TGCGCCAGCAGCTGGGTACAGCCTCAAGAGACCCAGTACTTC. Its translation is CASSWVQPQETQYF. Together with reference TRBV5-1 and TRBJ2-5, the CDR3 gives the full variable domain: KAGVTQTPRYLIKTRGQQVTLSCSPISGHRSVSWYQQTPGQGLQFLFEYFSETQRNKGNFPGRFSGRQFSNSRSEMNVSTLELGDSALYLCASSWVQPQETQYFGPGTRLLVL.

A few counts support this clone. This chain connects TRBV19 to TRBJ2-1, with 10 bases that match TRBD2. V lost 1 base and J lost 0; bases outside the gene matches: 6. This CDR3 spans 18 amino acids. Germline CDR1 is LNHDA and CDR2 is SQIVND (reference sequence). In DNA form, the CDR3 reads TGTGCCAGTAGTATAGGCGGGACTAGCGATAGCTCCTACAATGAGCAGTTCTTC. It encodes CASSIGGTSDSSYNEQFF. Full variable domain (remainder filled in from reference TRBV19 and TRBJ2-1): DGGITQSPKYLFRKEGQNVTLSCEQNLNHDAMYWYRQDPGQGLRLIYYSQIVNDFQKGDIAEGYSVSREKKESFPLTVTSAQKNPTAFYLCASSIGGTSDSSYNEQFFGPGTRLTVL.

V gene TRBV19 combines with J gene TRBJ2-2; 8 bases line up with TRBD2. J lost 6 bases, V lost 9 bases, and 9 bases had no gene match. CDR3 length equals 14 residues. CDR1 and CDR2 (germline): LNHDA, SQIVND (reference sequence). The CDR3: CASQTGTRSGELFF. As DNA, the CDR3 is TGTGCCAGCCAGACCGGGACTAGGTCCGGGGAGCTGTTTTTT.

The rearrangement joins TRBV19 to TRBJ2-1, with 7 bases lining up with TRBD2. The V gene's germline CDR1 is LNHDA and CDR2 SQIVND (reference sequence). V was pared by 0 bases and J by 12 bases, with 8 bases of the junction left unmatched. The CDR3 is 14 amino acids. The CDR3 is CASSIDGSREGQFF. As DNA, the CDR3 is TGTGCCAGTAGTATAGATGGAAGTAGGGAGGGGCAGTTCTTC.

This clone was picked up a small number of times. This rearrangement joins TRBV28 to TRBJ2-7; the D gene is possibly TRBD2 (6 bases). The germline V and J ends were trimmed by 4 bases and 2 bases, with 15 bases remaining between them. CDR1 and CDR2 from the germline V gene are MDHEN and SYDVKM. This CDR3 has 15 amino acids. CDR3 amino acids: CASSSGARGTYEQYF. The CDR3 DNA follows: TGTGCCAGCAGTTCCGGGGCGCGGGGAACCTACGAGCAGTACTTC.

This clone was counted once. The gene calls are TRBV6-7 and TRBJ1-2, with no clear D. TRBV6-7 is designated an ORF whose function remains uncertain. The CDR3 extends over 12 amino acids. The V end was cut by 1 base, the J end by 4 bases, with 4 bases between. The CDR3 loop is CASSYWLYGYTF. In DNA form, the CDR3 reads TGTGCCAGCAGTTACTGGCTCTATGGCTACACCTTC.

CDR3 protein: CASRQTGAKNIQYF. The CDR3 coding sequence is TGTGCCAGCAGGCAGACAGGGGCCAAAAACATTCAGTACTTC. The J gene is TRBJ2-4, the V gene TRBV6-5; 7 bases align to TRBD1. The germline V gene has CDR1 MNHEY and CDR2 SVGAGI. Trimming at V came to 6 bases and at J to 1 base, leaving 3 bases not matched to a gene. This CDR3 region has 14 residues.

The chain uses TRBV12-5 and TRBJ2-3; D is possibly TRBD1 or TRBD2 (5 bases each). The CDR3 covers 16 residues. The germline gives CDR1 LGHNT, CDR2 FRNRAP. Trimming stripped 5 bases from V and 4 bases from J, with 19 bases between. CDR3 DNA sequence: TGTGCTAGTGGTCTTTATAGGGACCAGGGTCCAGATACGCAGTATTTT. It translates to CASGLYRDQGPDTQYF.